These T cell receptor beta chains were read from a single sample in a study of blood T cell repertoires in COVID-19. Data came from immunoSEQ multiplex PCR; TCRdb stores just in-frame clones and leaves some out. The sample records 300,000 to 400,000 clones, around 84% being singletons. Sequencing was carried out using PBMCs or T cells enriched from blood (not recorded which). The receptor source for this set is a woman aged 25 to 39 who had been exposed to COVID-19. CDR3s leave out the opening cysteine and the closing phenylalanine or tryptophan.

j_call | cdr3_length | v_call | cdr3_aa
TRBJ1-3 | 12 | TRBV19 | ASSIAGSGNTIY
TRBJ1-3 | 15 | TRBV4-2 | ASSQDRTGSSGNTIY
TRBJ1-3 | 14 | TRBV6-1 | ASSEDLGDSGNTIY
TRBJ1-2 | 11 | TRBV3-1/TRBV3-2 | ASSQARESGYT
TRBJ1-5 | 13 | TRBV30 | AWSFSTGGREPQH
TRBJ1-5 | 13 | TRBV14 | ASSRRQFSNQPQH
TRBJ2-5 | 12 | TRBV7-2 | ASSPSTGKETQY
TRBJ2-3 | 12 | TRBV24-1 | ATRGLAVSSAQY
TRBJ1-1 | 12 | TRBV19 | ASSIGQRGTEAF
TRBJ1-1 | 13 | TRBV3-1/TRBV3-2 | ASSLNTAVNTEAF
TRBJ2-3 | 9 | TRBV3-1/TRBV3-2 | ASSQERAQY
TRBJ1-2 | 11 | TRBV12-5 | ASGEYSTYGYT
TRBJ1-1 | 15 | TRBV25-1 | ASTPRAGGIMNTEAF
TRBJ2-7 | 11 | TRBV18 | ASSPPPAYEQY
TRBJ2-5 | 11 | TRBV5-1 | ASSRDSQETQY
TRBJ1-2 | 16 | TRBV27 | ASSSRQGGSINNYGYT
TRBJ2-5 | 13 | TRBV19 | ASSGGYTIGETQY
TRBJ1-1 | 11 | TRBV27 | ASSLFYRTEAF
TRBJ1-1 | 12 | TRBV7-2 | ASSLAGASTEAF
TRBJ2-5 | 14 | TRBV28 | ASSFTGTGRAETQY
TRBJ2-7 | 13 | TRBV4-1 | ASSQEDYPQYEQY
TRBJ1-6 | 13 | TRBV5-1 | ASSLMDRVNSPLH
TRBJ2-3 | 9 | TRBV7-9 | ASTRTDTQY
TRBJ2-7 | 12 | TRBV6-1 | ASSEGLAVYEQY
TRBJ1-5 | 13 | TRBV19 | ASSMDRTSNQPQH
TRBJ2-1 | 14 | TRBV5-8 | ASSLLGTSLGNEQF
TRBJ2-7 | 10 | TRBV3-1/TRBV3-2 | ASSQASYEQY
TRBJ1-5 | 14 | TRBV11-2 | ASSRSGQGRNQPQH
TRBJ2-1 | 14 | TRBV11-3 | ASSLGGGGSYNEQF
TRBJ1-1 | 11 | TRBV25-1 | ASSNRGHTEAF
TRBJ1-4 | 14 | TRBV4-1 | ASSLPGRSTNEKLF
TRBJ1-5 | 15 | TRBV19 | ASSIYTGTGVRQPQH
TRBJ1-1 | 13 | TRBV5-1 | ASSVNRRSNTEAF
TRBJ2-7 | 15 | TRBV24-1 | ATSEGGSAHSSYEQY
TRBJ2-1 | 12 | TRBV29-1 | SGTAGGFYNEQF
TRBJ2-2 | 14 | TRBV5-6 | ASSLEWLKNTGELF
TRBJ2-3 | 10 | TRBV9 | ASSQKEARQY
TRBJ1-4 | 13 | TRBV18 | ASSERQGAREKLF
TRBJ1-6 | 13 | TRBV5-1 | ASSPQGSYNSPLH
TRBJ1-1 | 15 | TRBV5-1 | ASSLDRGGFMNTEAF
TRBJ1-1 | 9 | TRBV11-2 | ASSWDNRAF
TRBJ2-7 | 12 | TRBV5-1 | ASSFHRGLGEQY
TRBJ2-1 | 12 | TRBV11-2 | ASRGLAGHNEQF
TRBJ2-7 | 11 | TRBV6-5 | ASSYRKSYEQY
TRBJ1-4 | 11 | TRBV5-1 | ASSTTGNEKLF
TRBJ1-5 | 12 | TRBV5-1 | ASSPDTGDQPQH
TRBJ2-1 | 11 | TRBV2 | ASSAVSYNEQF
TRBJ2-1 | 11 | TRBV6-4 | ASSETFEDEQF
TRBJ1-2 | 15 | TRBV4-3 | ASSHKGQGSGNYGYT
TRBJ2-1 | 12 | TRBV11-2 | ASSLGGGRDEQF
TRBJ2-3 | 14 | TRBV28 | ASSLRAGGLTDTQY